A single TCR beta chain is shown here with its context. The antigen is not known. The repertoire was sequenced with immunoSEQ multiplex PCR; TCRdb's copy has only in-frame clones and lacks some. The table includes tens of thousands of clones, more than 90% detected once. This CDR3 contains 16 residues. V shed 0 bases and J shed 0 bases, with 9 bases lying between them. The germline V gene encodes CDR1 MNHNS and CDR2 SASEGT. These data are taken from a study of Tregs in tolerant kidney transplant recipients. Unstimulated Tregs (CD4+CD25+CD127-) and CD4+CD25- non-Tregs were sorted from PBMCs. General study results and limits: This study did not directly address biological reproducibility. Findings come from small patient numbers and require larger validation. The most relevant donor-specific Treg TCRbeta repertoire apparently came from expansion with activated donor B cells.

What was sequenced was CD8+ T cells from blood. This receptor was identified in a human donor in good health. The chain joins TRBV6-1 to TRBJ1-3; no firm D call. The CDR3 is CASSEARGHSGNTIYF. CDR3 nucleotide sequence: TGTGCCAGCAGTGAAGCAAGAGGCCACTCTGGAAACACCATATATTTT.